A selection of T cell receptor beta chains follows, all from one sample in a study of blood T cell repertoires in COVID-19. Method: immunoSEQ multiplex PCR; TCRdb's copy keeps in-frame clones and lacks some. Seen here are hundreds of thousands of clones, roughly 87% observed once, and the top ten hold roughly 6.2%. The sample taken for sequencing was PBMCs or T cells enriched from blood (not recorded which). The origin of the receptors is a woman aged 40 to 50 who had recovered from COVID-19. CDR3s include the opening cysteine and the closing phenylalanine or tryptophan. The order of the fields is clone size, J gene, D gene, V gene, CDR3 protein, CDR3 DNA. D genes are given only for firm matches. Clone size is given for some rows only: seen once, a few or many times, or a class if the clone is expanded.

abundance: .
j_gene: TRBJ1-2
d_gene: .
v_gene: TRBV19
CDR3aa: CASSRTGGIYGYTF
CDR3nt: TGTGCCAGTAGTAGGACGGGGGGCATCTATGGCTACACCTTC

abundance: .
j_gene: TRBJ1-3
d_gene: TRBD1
v_gene: TRBV19
CDR3aa: CASRMTGGGNTIYF
CDR3nt: TGTGCCAGTAGGATGACAGGGGGCGGAAACACCATATATTTT

abundance: .
j_gene: TRBJ1-2
d_gene: .
v_gene: TRBV19
CDR3aa: CASSIAHRWGYGYTF
CDR3nt: TGTGCCAGTAGTATCGCCCACAGGTGGGGCTATGGCTACACCTTC

abundance: .
j_gene: TRBJ1-6
d_gene: TRBD1
v_gene: TRBV28
CDR3aa: CATSGTGYNSPLHF
CDR3nt: TGTGCCACCTCTGGGACAGGGTATAATTCACCCCTCCACTTT

abundance: .
j_gene: TRBJ1-2
d_gene: TRBD1
v_gene: TRBV6-2/TRBV6-3
CDR3aa: CASSTNRGSTYGYTF
CDR3nt: TGTGCCAGCAGTACCAACAGGGGAAGCACCTATGGCTACACCTTC

abundance: .
j_gene: TRBJ2-5
d_gene: TRBD1
v_gene: TRBV7-2
CDR3aa: CASSVQGANTETQYF
CDR3nt: TGTGCCAGCAGCGTACAGGGGGCTAATACGGAGACCCAGTACTTC

abundance: .
j_gene: TRBJ2-2
d_gene: .
v_gene: TRBV6-6
CDR3aa: CASSQLGKRARGSGTGELFF
CDR3nt: TGTGCCAGCAGTCAACTAGGGAAACGGGCACGGGGGTCGGGGACCGGGGAGCTGTTTTTT

abundance: once
j_gene: TRBJ2-5
d_gene: TRBD2
v_gene: TRBV29-1
CDR3aa: CSVGTTEETQYF
CDR3nt: TGCAGCGTCGGGACTACGGAAGAGACCCAGTACTTC

abundance: .
j_gene: TRBJ2-6
d_gene: .
v_gene: TRBV7-9
CDR3aa: CASNLKGREAGANVLTF
CDR3nt: TGTGCCAGCAACCTAAAGGGCAGGGAGGCTGGGGCCAACGTCCTGACTTTC

abundance: .
j_gene: TRBJ2-5
d_gene: .
v_gene: TRBV7-3
CDR3aa: CASSSEGGWGETQYF
CDR3nt: TGTGCCAGCAGCTCCGAAGGGGGTTGGGGGGAGACCCAGTACTTC

abundance: once
j_gene: TRBJ2-1
d_gene: .
v_gene: TRBV9
CDR3aa: CASSVVGDGVLVEQFF
CDR3nt: TGTGCCAGCAGCGTAGTCGGGGATGGAGTATTGGTTGAGCAGTTCTTC

abundance: .
j_gene: TRBJ2-7
d_gene: TRBD1
v_gene: TRBV27
CDR3aa: CASSLVQGALEQYF
CDR3nt: TGTGCCAGCAGTTTAGTACAGGGGGCGTTGGAGCAGTACTTC

abundance: few
j_gene: TRBJ2-3
d_gene: .
v_gene: TRBV9
CDR3aa: CASSVRPGLHTDTQYF
CDR3nt: TGTGCCAGCAGCGTCCGACCGGGACTTCACACAGATACGCAGTATTTT

abundance: .
j_gene: TRBJ1-5
d_gene: TRBD1
v_gene: TRBV6-1
CDR3aa: CASSDPLLSILGQNNQPQHF
CDR3nt: TGTGCCAGCAGTGACCCCCTTTTATCTATATTGGGACAGAATAATCAGCCCCAGCATTTT

abundance: .
j_gene: TRBJ1-4
d_gene: TRBD1
v_gene: TRBV4-1
CDR3aa: CASSQDTGTANEKLFF
CDR3nt: TGCGCCAGCAGCCAAGACACCGGGACAGCTAATGAAAAACTGTTTTTT

abundance: .
j_gene: TRBJ1-4
d_gene: TRBD1
v_gene: TRBV2
CDR3aa: CASRELRGRDEKLFF
CDR3nt: TGTGCCAGTAGGGAACTCAGGGGGCGCGATGAAAAACTGTTTTTT

abundance: .
j_gene: TRBJ1-4
d_gene: .
v_gene: TRBV7-6
CDR3aa: CASGLEGEKLFF
CDR3nt: TGTGCCAGCGGGCTGGAGGGAGAAAAACTGTTTTTT

abundance: .
j_gene: TRBJ1-2
d_gene: TRBD1
v_gene: TRBV30
CDR3aa: CAWSGQGIANYGYTF
CDR3nt: TGTGCCTGGAGCGGACAGGGGATCGCTAACTATGGCTACACCTTC

abundance: .
j_gene: TRBJ1-1
d_gene: .
v_gene: TRBV19
CDR3aa: CAIKGDTEAFF
CDR3nt: TGTGCCATTAAGGGGGACACTGAAGCTTTCTTT

abundance: .
j_gene: TRBJ2-3
d_gene: TRBD1
v_gene: TRBV4-1
CDR3aa: CASSQTGQGASDTQYF
CDR3nt: TGCGCCAGCAGCCAGACCGGACAGGGGGCATCAGATACGCAGTATTTT

abundance: once
j_gene: TRBJ2-7
d_gene: .
v_gene: TRBV7-3
CDR3aa: CASSLNPVSYEQYF
CDR3nt: TGTGCCAGCAGCTTAAATCCCGTCTCCTACGAGCAGTACTTC

abundance: .
j_gene: TRBJ1-2
d_gene: TRBD1
v_gene: TRBV5-1
CDR3aa: CASSLAGTGAGYGYTF
CDR3nt: TGCGCCAGCAGCTTGGCCGGGACAGGGGCCGGCTATGGCTACACCTTC

abundance: .
j_gene: TRBJ2-7
d_gene: TRBD1
v_gene: TRBV3-1/TRBV3-2
CDR3aa: CASSRMGQGAQYF
CDR3nt: TGTGCCAGCAGCCGCATGGGACAGGGGGCGCAGTACTTC

abundance: .
j_gene: TRBJ2-2
d_gene: .
v_gene: TRBV18
CDR3aa: CASSLKQGNTGELFF
CDR3nt: TGTGCCAGCTCACTCAAACAGGGGAACACCGGGGAGCTGTTTTTT

abundance: .
j_gene: TRBJ2-5
d_gene: .
v_gene: TRBV7-3
CDR3aa: CASSFSGTETQYF
CDR3nt: TGTGCCAGCAGCTTCTCAGGGACTGAGACCCAGTACTTC

abundance: .
j_gene: TRBJ2-2
d_gene: TRBD2
v_gene: TRBV7-8
CDR3aa: CASSLGGDYYTGELFF
CDR3nt: TGTGCCAGCAGCTTAGGGGGGGACTATTACACCGGGGAGCTGTTTTTT

abundance: .
j_gene: TRBJ2-7
d_gene: TRBD1
v_gene: TRBV28
CDR3aa: CASSGQGFEQYF
CDR3nt: TGTGCCAGCAGCGGACAGGGGTTCGAGCAGTACTTC

abundance: once
j_gene: TRBJ2-2
d_gene: TRBD1
v_gene: TRBV27
CDR3aa: CASSLTAGTGNTGELFF
CDR3nt: TGTGCCAGCAGTCTTACCGCCGGGACAGGGAACACCGGGGAGCTGTTTTTT

abundance: .
j_gene: TRBJ1-3
d_gene: .
v_gene: TRBV5-1
CDR3aa: CASRGSGGNTIYF
CDR3nt: TGCGCCAGCCGGGGGTCGGGTGGAAACACCATATATTTT

abundance: .
j_gene: TRBJ2-3
d_gene: .
v_gene: TRBV28
CDR3aa: CASSFGGITDTQYF
CDR3nt: TGTGCCAGCAGTTTTGGCGGAATCACAGATACGCAGTATTTT

abundance: .
j_gene: TRBJ1-5
d_gene: .
v_gene: TRBV19
CDR3aa: CATSYPGQPQHF
CDR3nt: TGTGCCACTAGCTACCCGGGACAGCCCCAGCATTTT

abundance: .
j_gene: TRBJ2-1
d_gene: .
v_gene: TRBV10-1
CDR3aa: CASSAAEASSYNEQFF
CDR3nt: TGCGCCAGCAGTGCGGCGGAGGCGAGCTCCTACAATGAGCAGTTCTTC

abundance: .
j_gene: TRBJ1-1
d_gene: .
v_gene: TRBV2
CDR3aa: CASSSDRNTEAFF
CDR3nt: TGTGCCAGCAGTAGCGACAGGAACACTGAAGCTTTCTTT

abundance: .
j_gene: TRBJ2-5
d_gene: TRBD2
v_gene: TRBV27
CDR3aa: CASSPSYRPGTSGRETQYF
CDR3nt: TGTGCCAGCAGTCCATCCTACCGACCCGGGACTAGCGGGAGGGAGACCCAGTACTTC

abundance: .
j_gene: TRBJ1-5
d_gene: .
v_gene: TRBV2
CDR3aa: CASTESGGGQPQHF
CDR3nt: TGTGCCAGCACTGAATCTGGGGGCGGTCAGCCCCAGCATTTT

abundance: .
j_gene: TRBJ2-7
d_gene: TRBD2
v_gene: TRBV28
CDR3aa: CASPPPGRAVLEQYF
CDR3nt: TGTGCCAGCCCACCGCCCGGGAGGGCCGTTCTCGAGCAGTACTTC

abundance: .
j_gene: TRBJ2-1
d_gene: .
v_gene: TRBV7-9
CDR3aa: CATAGSAYNEQFF
CDR3nt: TGTGCCACGGCCGGGTCCGCCTACAATGAGCAGTTCTTC

abundance: .
j_gene: TRBJ2-3
d_gene: .
v_gene: TRBV6-5
CDR3aa: CASRLGGFSTDTQYF
CDR3nt: TGTGCCAGCAGACTCGGAGGATTCAGCACAGATACGCAGTATTTT

abundance: .
j_gene: TRBJ1-1
d_gene: .
v_gene: TRBV13
CDR3aa: CASSLTTDRFTEAFF
CDR3nt: TGTGCCAGCAGCCTCACGACCGACAGATTCACTGAAGCTTTCTTT

abundance: .
j_gene: TRBJ2-5
d_gene: .
v_gene: TRBV30
CDR3aa: CAWSAPGLQETQYF
CDR3nt: TGTGCCTGGAGCGCTCCGGGACTGCAAGAGACCCAGTACTTC

abundance: .
j_gene: TRBJ2-5
d_gene: .
v_gene: TRBV28
CDR3aa: CASSLESRETQYF
CDR3nt: TGTGCCAGCAGTTTGGAGTCGCGGGAGACCCAGTACTTC

abundance: .
j_gene: TRBJ2-7
d_gene: TRBD2
v_gene: TRBV11-2
CDR3aa: CASSTGLAGLYEQYF
CDR3nt: TGTGCCAGCAGCACGGGACTAGCGGGATTGTACGAGCAGTACTTC

abundance: .
j_gene: TRBJ1-1
d_gene: TRBD1
v_gene: TRBV7-6
CDR3aa: CASSSMPGQWRNTEAFF
CDR3nt: TGTGCCAGCAGTAGCATGCCGGGACAGTGGAGGAACACTGAAGCTTTCTTT

abundance: .
j_gene: TRBJ2-7
d_gene: TRBD1
v_gene: TRBV13
CDR3aa: CASSKDRGIYEQYF
CDR3nt: TGTGCCAGCAGCAAAGACAGGGGTATCTACGAGCAGTACTTC

abundance: .
j_gene: TRBJ2-7
d_gene: TRBD1
v_gene: TRBV2
CDR3aa: CASTKETGISYEQYF
CDR3nt: TGTGCCAGCACAAAGGAGACAGGGATTTCCTACGAGCAGTACTTC

abundance: once
j_gene: TRBJ2-6
d_gene: TRBD2
v_gene: TRBV19
CDR3aa: CASSKRLAGHSGANVLTF
CDR3nt: TGTGCCAGTAGTAAAAGACTAGCGGGACACTCTGGGGCCAACGTCCTGACTTTC

abundance: few
j_gene: TRBJ2-7
d_gene: TRBD2
v_gene: TRBV7-6
CDR3aa: CASSKLAAGSYEQYF
CDR3nt: TGTGCCAGCAGCAAACTAGCGGCGGGATCCTACGAGCAGTACTTC

abundance: .
j_gene: TRBJ2-2
d_gene: TRBD2
v_gene: TRBV9
CDR3aa: CASSVGPGRRTGELFF
CDR3nt: TGTGCCAGCAGCGTAGGGCCCGGGAGGCGGACCGGGGAGCTGTTTTTT